These T cell receptor beta chains were read from a single sample in a study of identical twins. A single record per CDR3 protein comes from TCRdb applying MiXCR to the 5' RACE reads. The table lists about 530,000 distinct CDR3 sequences, around 15% of them singletons. The data were also submitted as part of a second study, on yellow fever vaccine responses in identical twins.

The sequenced material came from CD4+ T cells sorted from blood. The receptors shown here come from a woman aged 18-29 years in good health. The CDR3 runs from the conserved cysteine through the conserved F or W. D genes are given only for firm matches. Size is stated for part of the rows, as once, few or many counts, or as a class when the clone is expanded.

d_call	clone_size	v_call	j_call	cdr3_nt	cdr3_aa
TRBD2	NA	TRBV10-3	TRBJ2-7	TGTGCCGCAACTAGCGGAACCTACGAGCAGTACTTC	CAATSGTYEQYF
NA	few	TRBV2	TRBJ2-1	TGTGCCGGAAAGGACTTACTCCTCGATGAGCAGTTCTTC	CAGKDLLLDEQFF
NA	NA	TRBV6-5	TRBJ1-1	TGTGCCAGCAGTTTCAGAGCTAGTAACACTGAAGCTTTCTTT	CASSFRASNTEAFF
NA	few	TRBV2	TRBJ1-1	TGTGCCAGCACTGCAGACAGGACTGAAGCTTTCTTT	CASTADRTEAFF
TRBD1	NA	TRBV10-3	TRBJ2-7	TGTGCCATGAGGACAGGAGAATCCTACGAGCAGTACTTC	CAMRTGESYEQYF
TRBD1	few	TRBV6-5	TRBJ1-6	TGTGCCAGCAGTTACCAGGGGGCGGATAATTCACCCCTCCACTTT	CASSYQGADNSPLHF
NA	NA	TRBV14	TRBJ2-7	TGTGCCAGCAGCCAAGGAGAGGTGGCCGAGCAGTACTTC	CASSQGEVAEQYF
NA	NA	TRBV6-1	TRBJ2-5	TGTGCCAGCAGTGATTTACGGTCTAGGACGCAAGAGACCCAGTACTTC	CASSDLRSRTQETQYF
TRBD2	few	TRBV12-3/TRBV12-4	TRBJ2-3	TGTGCCAGCAGTTTAGAACACACCGGGACTAGGAGCACAGATACGCAGTATTTT	CASSLEHTGTRSTDTQYF
NA	NA	TRBV7-8	TRBJ2-2	TGTGCCAGCAGCCAAGGGACGACGAACACCGGGGAGCTGTTTTTT	CASSQGTTNTGELFF
NA	NA	TRBV25-1	TRBJ2-1	TGTGCCAGCAGTGATGTAGTGGGTCCCTACAATGAGCAGTTCTTC	CASSDVVGPYNEQFF
TRBD2	NA	TRBV10-3	TRBJ2-5	TGTGCCATCAGTGAAGGACTAGCGGTCCAAGAGACCCAGTACTTC	CAISEGLAVQETQYF
NA	NA	TRBV4-1	TRBJ1-1	TGCGCCAGCAGCCAATCAGGGATGTACACTGAAGCTTTCTTT	CASSQSGMYTEAFF
NA	NA	TRBV7-6	TRBJ2-7	TGTGCCAGCAGCTTAGCGAGGAGCGCCGTGAGCTCCTACGAGCAGTACTTC	CASSLARSAVSSYEQYF
TRBD2	NA	TRBV5-1	TRBJ2-2	TGCGCCAGCAGCTTGTCGGGCGGGAGCGAGGCCGGGGAGCTGTTTTTT	CASSLSGGSEAGELFF
TRBD1	many	TRBV12-3/TRBV12-4	TRBJ1-2	TGTGCCAGCAGTCAAGGACAGGGGGTGGGTAATGGCTACACCTTC	CASSQGQGVGNGYTF
NA	few	TRBV6-5	TRBJ2-5	TGTGCCAGCAGTAACACAGGGGCGGGAGAAGAGACCCAGTACTTC	CASSNTGAGEETQYF
TRBD2	once	TRBV7-6	TRBJ2-1	TGTGCCAGCAGCTTAGCGAACCTAGCGGGCCTACCCGGGACGCAGTTCTTC	CASSLANLAGLPGTQFF
NA	NA	TRBV10-3	TRBJ1-4	TGTGCCATCAGTGAGTCGGGAGGGGATAATGAAAAACTGTTTTTT	CAISESGGDNEKLFF
TRBD1	few	TRBV6-2/TRBV6-3	TRBJ2-1	TGTGCCAGCAGTTACTCGAGTCAGGGGGCGCGGTATGAGCAGTTCTTC	CASSYSSQGARYEQFF
TRBD2	few	TRBV7-2	TRBJ2-3	TGTGCCAGCAGCTTAGTAGCGGGGGCGATCACAGATACGCAGTATTTT	CASSLVAGAITDTQYF
TRBD1	few	TRBV28	TRBJ1-2	TGTGCCAGCAAATTCGGCTCGACAGGGGCGAGAAACTATGGCTACACCTTC	CASKFGSTGARNYGYTF
NA	NA	TRBV24-1	TRBJ2-5	TGTGCCACCAGTGAGTCACAGGGAGTCGGAGAGACCCAGTACTTC	CATSESQGVGETQYF